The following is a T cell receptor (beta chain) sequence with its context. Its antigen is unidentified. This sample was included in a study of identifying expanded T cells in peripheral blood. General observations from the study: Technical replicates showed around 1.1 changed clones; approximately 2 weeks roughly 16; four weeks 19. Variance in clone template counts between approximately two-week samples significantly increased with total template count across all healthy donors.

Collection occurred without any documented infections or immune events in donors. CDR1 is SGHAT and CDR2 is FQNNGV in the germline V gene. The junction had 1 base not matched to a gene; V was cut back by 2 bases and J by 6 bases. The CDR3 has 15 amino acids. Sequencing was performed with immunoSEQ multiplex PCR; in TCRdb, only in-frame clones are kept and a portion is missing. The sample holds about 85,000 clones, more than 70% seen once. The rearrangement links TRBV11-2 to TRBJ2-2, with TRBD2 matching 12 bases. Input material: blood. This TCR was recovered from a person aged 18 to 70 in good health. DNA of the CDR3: TGTGCCAGCAGCTTAAGACTAGCGGGGGCCGGGGAGCTGTTTTTT. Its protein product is CASSLRLAGAGELFF.